This TCR beta chain derives from a study of tumor-infiltrating lymphocytes in primary liver carcinoma. On the study more broadly: Through surgical resection, the patients' primary liver carcinoma was treated. Study-level findings and limits: Tumor-adjacent and tumor-blood pairs shared less of their repertoires than tumor region pairs shared. Blood's top-250-clone fraction was significantly lower than that of tumors (p = 0.039).

Trimming left V 5 bases short and J 7 bases short, with 9 bases between. CDR3 size: 11 residues. Looked up from germline, CDR1 is SEHNR and CDR2 is FQNEAQ (reference sequence). Unsorted whole blood yielded blood RNA, and germline DNA was extracted as well. cDNA specific to TCR beta was made from around 470 ng of total RNA, with a constant-region primer employed for priming. Slightly modified ARM-PCR served as the procedure for the TCR beta libraries. These libraries came from three rounds of nested multiplex PCR. Both of the initial two PCR rounds ran for approximately 11 cycles and employed TRBV1-TRBV30 forward primers alongside a C-beta reverse primer. MiXCR, applied by TCRdb to the multiplex PCR reads, yields one record per CDR3 protein. The sample gives about 320,000 distinct CDR3 sequences, 60% to 80% of which show up once; about 8.4% is in the top ten. As to this clonotype: Antigen: not known.

The TCR originated in a man in his forties or fifties with primary liver carcinoma and hepatitis B virus infection. The chain recombines TRBV7-9 with TRBJ2-7; the D gene is possibly TRBD2 (6 bases). The sequenced material came from peripheral blood. CDR3 region: CASSQLAEQYF. CDR3 bases: TGTGCCAGCAGCCAACTAGCTGAGCAGTACTTC.